This TCR beta chain was sequenced for a study of cytomegalovirus exposure and HLA in healthy donors. Study-wide points: In vitro assays verified that a few CMV-associated chains recognized CMV antigens specifically. Because they were indistinguishable, some V segments, including TRBV6-2 and TRBV6-3, were excluded. Researchers catalogued under 200 TCR beta chains as cytomegalovirus-associated.

Primers for the PCR totalled 60 Vbeta and 13 Jbeta. Repertoires were generated with immunoSEQ multiplex PCR, while TCRdb's copy carries only in-frame clones and drops some. Here the sample spans 90,000 to 140,000 clones, around 78% being singletons. At the time of sampling, donors were nominally healthy, though unrecorded immune exposures were likely. In the case of this clone: What it binds is not known. The junction shows a germline mismatch at one end, possibly a read error.

This CDR3 is 15 amino acids long. The germline V gene encodes CDR1 LGHNT and CDR2 FRNRAP. Sequencing was carried out using PBMCs. This clonotype was sampled from a male donor in good health and CMV-seronegative. This rearrangement joins TRBV12-5 to TRBJ2-5, with 8 positions matching TRBD2. CDR3 sequence reads: CASGLSGRPQEAQYF. DNA of the CDR3: TGTGCTAGTGGTTTAAGCGGGAGACCACAAGAGGCCCAGTACTTC. The whole variable domain, filled in from reference TRBV12-5 and TRBJ2-5, reads DARVTQTPRHKVTEMGQEVTMRCQPILGHNTVFWYRQTMMQGLELLAYFRNRAPLDDSGMPKDRFSAEMPDATLATLKIQPSEPRDSAVYFCASGLSGRPQEAQYFGPGTRLLVL.